The clone carrying this TCR beta chain was recorded at least ten times. Its antigen is not known. The time point: blood at routine non-recurrence follow-up after resection. The sequenced material consisted of unsorted whole RNA from tumor, nontumor lung or frozen PBMC. Germline V CDR1 and CDR2: MNHEY, SVGAGI. Trimming took 0 bases from V and 10 from J; bases not matched to a gene: 2. CDR3 length: 13 residues. These data are taken from a study of spatial heterogeneity in lung cancer. Findings and caveats of the study: Expanded tumor TCRs that were ubiquitous appeared in blood more at resection than follow-up.

One entry per CDR3 protein results from TCRdb running MiXCR on the 5' RACE reads. The top ten clones hold around 21% of a sample with fewer than 30,000 distinct CDR3 sequences, roughly 6% of them seen once. Material: PBMCs, obtained at follow-up. The V call is TRBV6-5, the J call TRBJ1-4; TRBD1 matches at 7 bases. The source of this sequence is a male donor with early-stage non-small cell lung cancer. The CDR3 loop is CASSYSSGGKLFF. Written as DNA, the CDR3 is TGTGCCAGCAGTTACTCGTCAGGGGGAAAACTGTTTTTT.